This T cell receptor (beta chain) was captured in a study of blood T cell repertoires in COVID-19. Study-level information: Spain, Italy and the United States supplied samples that represented acute and convalescent COVID-19. In each case, the material was cDNA or gDNA derived from T cells, B-cell-depleted T cells, or PBMCs.

Per germline, CDR1 KGHSY and CDR2 FQNENV. Trimming cost V 5 bases and J 2 bases; bases outside gene matches: 9. CDR3 size: 16 residues. As handled by the study authors: Amplified reference gene primers provided the basis for estimating nucleated cell counts. The repertoire was sequenced with immunoSEQ multiplex PCR; TCRdb's copy has only in-frame clones and lacks some. V and J calls and clone size are given by that table; D and trimming were obtained from the DNA. The sample has 140,000 to 150,000 clones, 60% to 85% seen once. The V call is TRBV16, the J call TRBJ1-2; the match to TRBD1 covers 9 bases. The sequenced sample was peripheral blood. This receptor was identified in an older woman with acute or convalescent COVID-19. DNA of the CDR3: TGTGCCAGCAGCAACCCGACAGGGGGGCGAAACTATGGCTACACCTTC. Its translation: CASSNPTGGRNYGYTF.